This T cell receptor (beta chain) was sequenced during a study of OX40 agonist ivuxolimab in advanced cancers. About the research overall: The group had a mean age of about 60 years, ranged from about 20 to 79, and was 80% to 90% male. People who had prior anti-PD-1, anti-PD-L1 or anti-CTLA-4 therapy could take part, and approximately 43% had some. Study conclusions and caveats: Researchers report that CD8+ T cells had, on average, more expanded clones than CD4+.

Autoimmune disease history or systemic immunosuppression disqualified patients. Trimming at V came to 3 bases and at J to 3 bases, leaving 5 bases not matched to a gene. This CDR3 has 14 residues. CDR1 KGHSH and CDR2 LQKENI come from the germline V gene. Assay used: immunoSEQ multiplex PCR; TCRdb lists only in-frame clones, some missing. In the table there are 100,000 or so clones, about nine tenths of which are singletons. A note on this clone: Its antigen is still unknown.

The sequencing here drew on CD4+ or CD8+ T cells sorted from blood, taken in a trial of the OX40 agonist ivuxolimab. J is TRBJ2-7 and V is TRBV18; TRBD1 aligns across 7 bases. The source is an adult with an advanced solid tumor such as melanoma, head and neck, liver or kidney cancer. For the CDR3, the DNA is TGTGCCAGCTCACCCCCAGGACAGGACTACGAGCAGTACTTC. This sequence encodes CASSPPGQDYEQYF.